This TCR beta chain appears in the sequencing data of a study of T cell changes during pregnancy in multiple sclerosis. The CDR3 runs to 15 residues. Trimming stripped 0 bases from V and 6 bases from J, with 10 bases between. The germline V gene has CDR1 SGDLS and CDR2 YYNGEE. Sequenced by immunoSEQ multiplex PCR; TCRdb stores in-frame clones only, minus some. The sample lists roughly 100,000 clones, roughly 92% occurring once. This clone was seen once. The source of this sequence is a female donor with multiple sclerosis, enrolled in a pregnancy study. V gene TRBV9 combines with J gene TRBJ1-6, with D possibly matching TRBD1 (5 bases). The sample in question was peripheral blood, obtained after pregnancy. The CDR3 is CASSVDGGGNSPLHF. As DNA, the CDR3 is TGTGCCAGCAGCGTAGACGGGGGGGGTAATTCACCCCTCCACTTT.